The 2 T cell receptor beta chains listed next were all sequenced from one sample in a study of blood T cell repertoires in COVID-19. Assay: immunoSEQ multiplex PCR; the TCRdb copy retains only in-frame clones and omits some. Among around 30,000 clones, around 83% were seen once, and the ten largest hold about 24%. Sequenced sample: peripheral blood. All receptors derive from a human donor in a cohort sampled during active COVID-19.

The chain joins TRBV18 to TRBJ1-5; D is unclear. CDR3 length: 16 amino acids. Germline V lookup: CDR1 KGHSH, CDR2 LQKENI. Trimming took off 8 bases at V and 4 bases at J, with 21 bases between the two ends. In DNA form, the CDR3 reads TGTGCCAGCCCAAGCCGACCAGGCGTCACTAATCAGCCCCAGCATTTT. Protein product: CASPSRPGVTNQPQHF. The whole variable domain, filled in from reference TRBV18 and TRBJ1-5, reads NAGVMQNPRHLVRRRGQEARLRCSPMKGHSHVYWYRQLPEEGLKFMVYLQKENIIDESGMPKERFSAEFPKEGPSILRIQQVVRGDSAAYFCASPSRPGVTNQPQHFGDGTRLSIL.

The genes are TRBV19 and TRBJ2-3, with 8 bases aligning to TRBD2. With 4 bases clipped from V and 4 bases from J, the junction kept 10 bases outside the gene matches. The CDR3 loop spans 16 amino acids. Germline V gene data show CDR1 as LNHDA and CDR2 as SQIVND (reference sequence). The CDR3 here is CASSTLAVLRADTQYF. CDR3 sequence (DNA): TGTGCCAGTAGTACACTAGCGGTCTTGAGGGCAGATACGCAGTATTTT. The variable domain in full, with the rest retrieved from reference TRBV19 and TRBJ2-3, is DGGITQSPKYLFRKEGQNVTLSCEQNLNHDAMYWYRQDPGQGLRLIYYSQIVNDFQKGDIAEGYSVSREKKESFPLTVTSAQKNPTAFYLCASSTLAVLRADTQYFGPGTRLTVL.